This T cell receptor beta chain was recovered during a study of T cells in Graves' hyperthyroidism and ophthalmopathy. Study in general: Initial diagnosis, before any treatment, was when peripheral blood was collected.

Graves' hyperthyroidism was deemed stable absent ophthalmopathy progression within 18 months. Per germline, CDR1 SGHNT and CDR2 YENEEA. V lost 5 bases and J lost 2, with 9 bases in between. The length of the CDR3 is 13 residues. Whole-study results and caveats: Most thyroid clonotypes expanded above 0.001 were also detected in blood.

This clonotype was seen repeatedly, ten times or more. Antigen unknown. It was RNA transcripts that yielded the amplified TCR beta CDR3 regions. Researchers ran a first-round RT-PCR on the TCR CDR3 using the HTBI primer set. TCRdb re-called the multiplex PCR reads through MiXCR, storing one row per CDR3 protein. The repertoire holds approximately 640,000 distinct CDR3 sequences, around 16% seen once, with 3.8% in the top ten. The origin of this receptor is a woman in her 30s with Graves' hyperthyroidism. Sequenced: blood. The chain carries TRBV11-3 and TRBJ1-2, with D possibly being TRBD1 (6 bases). Written as DNA, the CDR3 is TGTGCCAGCAGCGACAGGCTCAACTATGGCTACACCTTC. This sequence encodes CASSDRLNYGYTF.